This T cell receptor (beta chain) originates from a study of blood T cell repertoires in COVID-19. Study details: Samples taken during acute and convalescent COVID-19 were collected in the United States, Italy and Spain. PBMCs, B-cell-depleted T cells, or T cells were the source of the cDNA or gDNA that made up the material.

The CDR3 has 13 residues. Germline lookup yields CDR1 GTSNPN and CDR2 SVGIG (reference sequence). Trimming pared 0 bases from V and 13 bases from J, leaving 13 bases between. The authors' processing: Nucleated cell number was recorded as an estimate derived from reference gene primer amplification. The method was immunoSEQ multiplex PCR; TCRdb's version includes in-frame clones alone and lacks a portion of them. The DNA was the basis for D and trimming; V, J and clone size are from that table. The sample lists around 75,000 clones; approximately 90% were seen once. The sequence was obtained from a human donor in a cohort sampled during active COVID-19. V usage is TRBV30 and J usage is TRBJ2-6; weak D call: TRBD2 (5 bases). Sequencing was carried out using peripheral blood. The CDR3 DNA reads TGTGCCTGGAGTGTAGGACGGGGAAGAGTCCTGACTTTC. Its translation is CAWSVGRGRVLTF.